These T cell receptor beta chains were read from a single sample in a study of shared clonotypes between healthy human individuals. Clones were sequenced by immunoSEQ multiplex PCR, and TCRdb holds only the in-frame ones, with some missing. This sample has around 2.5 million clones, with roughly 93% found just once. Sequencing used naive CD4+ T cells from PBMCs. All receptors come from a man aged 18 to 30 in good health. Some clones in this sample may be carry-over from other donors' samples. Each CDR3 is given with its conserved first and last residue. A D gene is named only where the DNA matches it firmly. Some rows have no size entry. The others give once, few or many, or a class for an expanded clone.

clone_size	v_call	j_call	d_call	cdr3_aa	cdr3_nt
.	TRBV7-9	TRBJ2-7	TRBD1	CASSSPRDRGYEQYF	TGTGCCAGCAGCTCCCCCCGGGACAGGGGTTACGAGCAGTACTTC
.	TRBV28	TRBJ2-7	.	CASSLVDQEQYF	TGTGCCAGCAGTTTGGTGGATCAAGAGCAGTACTTC
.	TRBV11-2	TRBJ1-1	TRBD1	CASSRSLYTGVTEAFF	TGTGCCAGCAGCCGAAGCCTATATACAGGGGTCACTGAAGCTTTCTTT
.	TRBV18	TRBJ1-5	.	CASSPYQGKGSNQPQHF	TGTGCCAGCTCACCATACCAGGGAAAAGGTAGCAATCAGCCCCAGCATTTT
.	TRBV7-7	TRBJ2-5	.	CASSPSSETQYF	TGTGCCAGCAGCCCGTCCTCGGAGACCCAGTACTTC
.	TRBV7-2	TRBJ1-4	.	CASSLAGSANEKLFF	TGTGCCAGCAGCTTAGCAGGGTCGGCTAATGAAAAACTGTTTTTT
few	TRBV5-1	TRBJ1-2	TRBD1	CASSSGQGDYGYTF	TGCGCCAGCAGCTCGGGACAGGGAGACTATGGCTACACCTTC
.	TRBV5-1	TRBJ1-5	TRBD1	CASSFRTGEQPQHF	TGCGCCAGCAGCTTCAGGACAGGGGAACAGCCCCAGCATTTT
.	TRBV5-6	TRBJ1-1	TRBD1	CASSLLPGQGNTEAFF	TGTGCCAGCAGCCTACTTCCGGGACAGGGGAACACTGAAGCTTTCTTT
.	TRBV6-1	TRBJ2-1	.	CASSWGIVKNEQFF	TGTGCCAGCAGTTGGGGAATTGTTAAAAATGAGCAGTTCTTC
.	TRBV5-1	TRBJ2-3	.	CASSSRRQRNTDTQYF	TGCGCCAGCAGCTCCCGGAGACAGCGTAACACAGATACGCAGTATTTT
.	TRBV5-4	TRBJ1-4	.	CASSLRGPANEKLFF	TGTGCCAGCAGCTTGAGGGGTCCAGCTAATGAAAAACTGTTTTTT
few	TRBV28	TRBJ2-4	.	CASRSGAPAKNIQYF	TGTGCCAGCAGATCAGGGGCCCCTGCCAAAAACATTCAGTACTTC
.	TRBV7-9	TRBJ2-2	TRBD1	CASSLPGQPNTGELFF	TGTGCCAGCAGCCTCCCGGGACAGCCGAACACCGGGGAGCTGTTTTTT
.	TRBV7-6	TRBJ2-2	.	CASSLIGRSLSTGELFF	TGTGCCAGCAGCTTAATTGGCAGGAGCCTTAGCACCGGGGAGCTGTTTTTT
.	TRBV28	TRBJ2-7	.	CASRGPGSTYEQYF	TGTGCCAGTAGAGGACCTGGGAGTACCTACGAGCAGTACTTC
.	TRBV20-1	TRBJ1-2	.	CSATTIYGYTF	TGCAGTGCTACGACCATCTATGGCTACACCTTC
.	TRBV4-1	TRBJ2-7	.	CASSSRTAAYEQYF	TGCGCCAGCAGCTCTAGGACCGCCGCCTACGAGCAGTACTTC
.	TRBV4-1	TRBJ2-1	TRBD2	CASSRGLAVYNEQFF	TGCGCCAGCAGCCGTGGACTAGCGGTTTACAATGAGCAGTTCTTC
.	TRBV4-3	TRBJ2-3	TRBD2	CASSQDLRLAGQCEGTQYF	TGCGCCAGCAGCCAAGATCTTAGGCTAGCGGGACAATGTGAGGGTACGCAGTATTTT
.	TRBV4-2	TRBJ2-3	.	CASSQAGTLVRTDTQYF	TGTGCCAGCAGCCAAGCAGGCACCTTAGTACGCACAGATACGCAGTATTTT
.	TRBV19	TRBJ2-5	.	CASSIEAGRGETQYF	TGTGCCAGTAGTATAGAAGCGGGAAGGGGGGAGACCCAGTACTTC
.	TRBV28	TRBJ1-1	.	CASSLSSLKGAEAFF	TGTGCCAGCAGTTTATCCTCGTTGAAAGGGGCTGAAGCTTTCTTT
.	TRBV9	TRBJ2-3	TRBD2	CASSGGLAGGEDTQYF	TGTGCCAGCAGCGGAGGACTAGCGGGAGGCGAAGATACGCAGTATTTT
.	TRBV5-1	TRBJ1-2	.	CASSLGQAANYGYTF	TGCGCCAGCAGCTTGGGCCAGGCCGCTAACTATGGCTACACCTTC
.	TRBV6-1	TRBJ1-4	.	CASTPKMEEKLFF	TGTGCCAGCACCCCAAAAATGGAGGAAAAACTGTTTTTT
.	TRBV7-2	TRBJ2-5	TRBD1	CASGPGQRGTDKYF	TGTGCCAGCGGACCAGGTCAGAGAGGGACAGATAAGTACTTC
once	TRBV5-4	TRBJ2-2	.	CASSLVRGIGELFF	TGTGCCAGCAGCTTGGTTCGGGGGATCGGGGAGCTGTTTTTT
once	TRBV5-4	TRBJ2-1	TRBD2	CASSWTSGRAGNEQFF	TGTGCCAGCAGTTGGACTAGCGGGAGGGCCGGGAATGAGCAGTTCTTC
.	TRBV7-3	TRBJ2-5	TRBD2	CASSRGTSGETQYF	TGTGCCAGCAGCCGCGGGACTAGCGGGGAGACCCAGTACTTC
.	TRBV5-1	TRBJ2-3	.	CASSLRGASTDTQYF	TGCGCCAGCAGCTTAAGGGGAGCAAGCACAGATACGCAGTATTTT
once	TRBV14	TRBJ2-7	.	CASSQDGAVYEQYF	TGTGCCAGCAGCCAAGATGGGGCCGTCTACGAGCAGTACTTC
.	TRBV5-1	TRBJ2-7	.	CASSFSVARSSYEQYF	TGCGCCAGCAGCTTCAGTGTAGCTAGGAGCTCCTACGAGCAGTACTTC
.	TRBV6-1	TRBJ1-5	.	CASSDPAGADNQPQHF	TGTGCCAGCAGTGACCCGGCGGGGGCAGACAATCAGCCCCAGCATTTT
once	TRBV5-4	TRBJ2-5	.	CASSLVKQQETQYF	TGTGCCAGCAGCTTGGTTAAGCAACAAGAGACCCAGTACTTC